A selection of T cell receptor beta chains follows, all from one sample in a study of identical twins. Via MiXCR, TCRdb re-called the 5' RACE reads, giving one row per CDR3 protein. The sample carries about 730,000 distinct CDR3 sequences, 21% recorded once. This same sample was also part of a study on T cells expressing NK-cell markers.

Material for sequencing was PBMCs. The receptors shown here come from a woman between 18 and 29 years old in good health. Both conserved end residues are part of each CDR3. Fields, in order: clone size, D gene, J gene, CDR3 length, V gene, CDR3 DNA, CDR3 protein. A D gene is named only where the DNA matches it firmly. Where a row states a size, it is once, few, many or the class of an expanded clone; other rows omit it.

. | . | TRBJ2-7 | 18 | TRBV6-5 | TGTGCCAGCAGTTATCCGATACAGATATTCATGGACCCATACGAGCAGTACTTC | CASSYPIQIFMDPYEQYF
. | . | TRBJ2-1 | 14 | TRBV6-1 | TGTGCCAGTTTCGAAGCAGGGTCTCGGAATGAGCAGTTCTTC | CASFEAGSRNEQFF
. | TRBD2 | TRBJ2-7 | 15 | TRBV5-1 | TGCGCCAGCAGCCCAAAGACTAGCGCCCAATACGAGCAGTACTTC | CASSPKTSAQYEQYF
. | . | TRBJ2-7 | 14 | TRBV5-5 | TGTGCCAGCAGCTTGAAGGGGCCCGACTACGAGCAGTACTTC | CASSLKGPDYEQYF
few | . | TRBJ1-4 | 11 | TRBV12-3/TRBV12-4 | TGTGCCAGCAGTTCAAGGGAAAAACTGTTTTTT | CASSSREKLFF
few | . | TRBJ2-7 | 15 | TRBV7-9 | TGTGCCAGCAGCCCATCCGCTTGGGTGTCCTACGAGCAGTACTTC | CASSPSAWVSYEQYF
. | TRBD2 | TRBJ2-1 | 15 | TRBV7-3 | TGTGCCAGCAGCTCCGGGGGGGCGTCCTACAATGAGCAGTTCTTC | CASSSGGASYNEQFF
. | TRBD2 | TRBJ2-5 | 15 | TRBV19 | TGTGCCAGCTCCCGGGGACTAGCGTTACAAGAGACCCAGTACTTC | CASSRGLALQETQYF
. | TRBD1 | TRBJ2-4 | 17 | TRBV4-3 | TGCGCCAGCAGCCAAGATCCCACAGGGGGCAGTTGGAACATTCAGTACTTC | CASSQDPTGGSWNIQYF
. | . | TRBJ2-2 | 16 | TRBV7-6 | TGTGCCAGCAACGCCAAAGGATGGGCGAACACCGGGGAGCTGTTTTTT | CASNAKGWANTGELFF
many | . | TRBJ2-3 | 17 | TRBV7-9 | TGTGCCAGCAGCCCAGGGCGGGGCTTCGGCCACACAGATACGCAGTATTTT | CASSPGRGFGHTDTQYF
few | TRBD1 | TRBJ2-1 | 14 | TRBV5-5 | TGTGCCAGCAGCACGGGACAGGGGTACAATGAGCAGTTCTTC | CASSTGQGYNEQFF
. | TRBD2 | TRBJ2-3 | 16 | TRBV15 | TGTGCCACCAGCAGAGAGACTAGCGGGGTGGCAGATACGCAGTATTTT | CATSRETSGVADTQYF
. | TRBD2 | TRBJ2-5 | 15 | TRBV5-4 | TGTGCCGCGCGAGCGGGAGTGTCGTTGGGAGAGACCCAGTACTTC | CAARAGVSLGETQYF
. | . | TRBJ2-2 | 15 | TRBV2 | TGTGCCAGCAGAGTCGACACAGCGGGCACCGGGGAGCTGTTTTTT | CASRVDTAGTGELFF